The 8 T cell receptor beta chains presented below share a single source sample, sequenced in a study of shared clonotypes between healthy human individuals. The table came from immunoSEQ multiplex PCR; TCRdb's copy has only in-frame clones and leaves some out. The table records over 2 million clones, 92% of them present only once. Sequencing was performed on naive CD4+ T cells from PBMCs. Subset defined: CD45RA+ positively selected. The receptors stem from a man younger than 35 in good health. Some clones in this sample may be carry-over from other donors' samples.

The table lists this clone with a few counts. The rearrangement joins TRBV19 to TRBJ2-5; the D is unclear. The germline CDR1 and CDR2 sequences are LNHDA and SQIVND (reference sequence). The ends were cut back, 5 bases at V and 7 bases at J, with 17 bases in the middle. CDR3 length: 14 amino acids. The CDR3 is CASSSPLTPGTQYF. The CDR3 DNA reads as TGTGCCAGTAGTTCCCCCCTAACTCCGGGGACCCAGTACTTC.

This clone has a single count. The J gene is TRBJ2-2, the V gene TRBV11-3, with a weak D call TRBD2 (5 bases). The germline V gene encodes CDR1 SGHNT and CDR2 YENEEA. V was shortened by 3 bases and J by 5 bases, with 10 bases between the two germline ends. The CDR3 consists of 14 residues. For the CDR3, the DNA is TGTGCCAGCAGCTTTTTGACGGGGACCGGGGAGCTGTTTTTT. Protein product: CASSFLTGTGELFF.

The chain combines TRBV7-9 with TRBJ2-2; possibly TRBD2 for D (6 bases). Per germline, CDR1 SEHNR and CDR2 FQNEAQ (reference sequence). This CDR3 is built from 14 residues. V lost 0 bases and J 8 bases, leaving 10 bases between the germline ends. The CDR3 region is CASSLAGSGGELFF. DNA for the CDR3: TGTGCCAGCAGCTTAGCCGGGAGCGGAGGGGAGCTGTTTTTT.

The rearrangement links TRBV5-1 to TRBJ2-5; D may match TRBD1 or TRBD2 (5 bases each). Trimming took 4 bases from V and 5 from J, leaving 21 bases between them. The CDR3 has 16 amino acids. Germline CDR1 reads SGHRS; CDR2 reads YFSETQ. This chain's CDR3 is CASSRGASTVGETQYF. In DNA, the CDR3 is TGCGCCAGCAGCAGGGGAGCTTCTACCGTGGGGGAGACCCAGTACTTC.

This clone came up once. A read error may produce the germline difference seen at one junction end. The chain recombines TRBV7-6 with TRBJ2-7, with 10 bases matching TRBD2. Germline V gene sequence: CDR1 SGHVS, CDR2 FNYEAQ. The CDR3 is 13 residues long. CDR3 DNA: TGTGCCAGCAGCTTATTAGCGGGAGGAGAGAATGTATTC. Translation gives CASSLLAGGENVF.

The CDR3 DNA is TGTGCCAGCAGCGTAGCCCCCCACCAGCCCCAGCATTTT. It translates to CASSVAPHQPQHF. The chain joins TRBV9 to TRBJ1-5; D is unresolved. The CDR3 runs 13 residues. The germline V gene has CDR1 SGDLS and CDR2 YYNGEE. V was pared by 0 bases and J by 7 bases, with 8 bases between.

This chain uses TRBV18 with TRBJ2-6; D uncertain. Germline-derived CDR1 and CDR2 are KGHSH and LQKENI. Trimming stripped 5 bases from V and 0 bases from J, with 8 bases between. The CDR3 loop spans 15 amino acids. The CDR3 bases are TGTGCCAGCTCAGACGGATACTCTGGGGCCAACGTCCTGACTTTC. Residues: CASSDGYSGANVLTF.

The chain combines TRBV5-4 with TRBJ2-7; the D gene is possibly TRBD2 (6 bases). Trimming cost V 4 bases and J 1 base, with 15 bases left between them. In germline, CDR1 is SGHNT, CDR2 YYREEE (reference sequence). The CDR3 is 15 amino acids. The CDR3 reads CASSLRLVQSYEQYF. CDR3 in DNA: TGTGCCAGCAGCCTGAGACTAGTACAGTCCTACGAGCAGTACTTC.